These 5 T cell receptor beta chains were sequenced from one sample in a study of shared clonotypes between healthy human individuals. Some clones are missing from TCRdb's copy, which holds only in-frame ones; the method was immunoSEQ multiplex PCR. The sample has some 2,100,000 clones; about 93% are singletons. Terminally differentiated effector memory CD45RA+ cells were left out of the naive CD8 fraction, which was CD45RO-negative and positively selected for CCR7. Sample: naive CD8+ T cells from PBMCs. Every receptor here comes from a man aged 18 to 29 in good health. Some clones in this sample may be carry-over from other donors' samples.

In the case of this clone: Other DNA sequences in the sample encode the same CDR3. The J gene is TRBJ2-1, the V gene TRBV4-3, with TRBD2 identical over 12 bases. Germline CDR1 and CDR2: LGHNA and YSLEER. The CDR3 contains 15 residues. V lost 2 bases, J lost 4 bases, and 0 bases stayed unmatched. Here the CDR3 reads CASSQLAGGYNEQFF. In DNA form, the CDR3 reads TGCGCCAGCAGCCAACTAGCGGGAGGGTACAATGAGCAGTTCTTC.

The rearrangement links TRBV4-1 to TRBJ1-3, with a tentative D call TRBD1 (5 bases). Germline V CDR1 and CDR2: MGHRA, YSYEKL. Trimming removed 3 bases at V and 4 bases at J, with 22 bases between. The CDR3 is 18 amino acids. CDR3 sequence reads: CASSHSAPGPRTGNTIYF. The CDR3 DNA is TGCGCCAGCAGCCACTCTGCCCCGGGACCCCGAACGGGAAACACCATATATTTT.

This CDR3 reads CATSREGGYNQPQHF. The CDR3 bases are TGTGCCACCAGCAGAGAGGGCGGCTACAATCAGCCCCAGCATTTT. The V and J genes are TRBV15 and TRBJ1-5; no clear D. The CDR3 covers 15 residues. Per the germline V gene, CDR1 is LNHNV and CDR2 is YYDKDF (reference sequence). Trimming cost V 0 bases and J 3 bases, with 9 bases left between them.

The chain has TRBV28 and TRBJ1-1; D not certain. There are 13 residues in the CDR3. Per germline, CDR1 MDHEN and CDR2 SYDVKM. Deletions cut 6 bases from V and 1 base from J, with 9 bases between. The CDR3 region has the DNA TGTGCCAGCAGCCCCGCATCGAACACTGAAGCTTTCTTT. This encodes CASSPASNTEAFF.

J is TRBJ2-7 and V is TRBV19; D is possibly TRBD1 (5 bases). From germline, CDR1 is LNHDA and CDR2 SQIVND (reference sequence). V was trimmed by 3 bases and J by 2 bases, leaving 14 bases between them. The CDR3 spans 15 residues. The CDR3 reads CASSIVDSRAYEQYF. In DNA, the CDR3 is TGTGCCAGTAGTATCGTTGACAGCCGAGCCTACGAGCAGTACTTC.